These T cell receptor beta chains were read from a single sample in a study of control samples from healthy donors and cancer patients. Sequencing used immunoSEQ multiplex PCR; TCRdb keeps in-frame clones, though not all of them. Of 120,000 to 150,000 clones in the sample, about 90% are singletons; the top ten hold 3.2%. Sequencing was carried out using blood. Source of these receptors: a man aged 25-40 years in good health. Each CDR3 is given with its conserved first and last residue. D genes are given only for firm matches.

NA	15	TRBJ2-1	TRBV6-1	CASSERQSSYNEQFF
NA	17	TRBJ2-1	TRBV7-9	CASSFANGGPFNNEQFF
NA	14	TRBJ1-1	TRBV5-1	CASSRTAQNTEAFF
NA	14	TRBJ2-7	TRBV29-1	CSVVPGPANGEQYF
NA	13	TRBJ2-7	TRBV2	CASSDVDGYEQYF
TRBD1	13	TRBJ1-2	TRBV27	CASSSTGGYGYTF
NA	16	TRBJ1-4	TRBV27	CASSSRLRAQGEKLFF
NA	14	TRBJ1-4	TRBV2	CASKVRATNEKLFF
NA	14	TRBJ2-1	TRBV6-5	CASSLMETPNEQFF
TRBD1	15	TRBJ1-3	TRBV28	CASSYRGHSGNTIYF
NA	13	TRBJ2-7	TRBV7-3	CASSLGRGYEQYF
TRBD1	15	TRBJ1-2	TRBV6-6	CASTRGQGEIYGYTF
TRBD2	13	TRBJ2-3	TRBV30	CALAGGTTDTQYF
TRBD2	14	TRBJ2-3	TRBV9	CASNPSGGANTQYF
NA	13	TRBJ1-2	TRBV6-6	CASSLGRLYGYTF